This is a list of T cell receptor beta chains from one sample in a study of cytomegalovirus exposure and HLA in healthy donors. Assay: immunoSEQ multiplex PCR; the TCRdb copy retains only in-frame clones and omits some. The sample lists 180,000 or so clones; around 78% were seen once. Sequenced input: PBMCs. The receptors originated from a woman in her 30s in good health and CMV-seropositive. CDR3s include the opening cysteine and the closing phenylalanine or tryptophan. D genes are given only for firm matches. Only some rows state a clone size, as once, few, many or a class for expanded clones.

>TRBJ2-1|TRBV6-4|TRBD2|NA|12
CASSSPSGRRFF
TGTGCCAGCAGTTCCCCAAGCGGGAGGCGGTTCTTC
>TRBJ1-1|TRBV6-5|TRBD1|NA|13
CASTTDRDTEAFF
TGTGCCAGCACCACGGACAGGGACACTGAAGCTTTCTTT
>TRBJ2-5|TRBV7-2|NA|NA|13
CASSRTGDTAQYF
TGTGCCAGCAGCCGGACGGGGGATACGGCCCAGTACTTC
>TRBJ2-7|TRBV19|TRBD1|NA|16
CASSTLRQGSSYEQYF
TGTGCCAGTAGTACCTTAAGACAGGGGAGCTCCTACGAGCAGTACTTC
>TRBJ2-2|TRBV4-2|NA|NA|16
CASSQGPSVNTGELFF
TGTGCCAGCAGCCAAGGTCCTAGCGTCAACACCGGGGAGCTGTTTTTT
>TRBJ1-6|TRBV11-2|NA|NA|14
CASSPVGGSSPLHF
TGTGCCAGCAGCCCAGTGGGGGGGAGTTCACCCCTCCACTTT
>TRBJ2-1|TRBV7-9|NA|NA|14
CASSLNVVNAEQFF
TGTGCCAGCAGCTTAAACGTAGTGAATGCGGAGCAGTTCTTC
>TRBJ1-2|TRBV27|TRBD1|once|14
CASSLTGANYGYTF
TGTGCCAGCAGTTTAACAGGGGCTAACTATGGCTACACCTTC
>TRBJ2-2|TRBV6-5|NA|NA|14
CASSYRERAGELFF
TGTGCCAGCAGTTACAGGGAGCGGGCCGGGGAGCTGTTTTTT
>TRBJ1-1|TRBV19|NA|NA|13
CASSIRGFTEAFF
TGTGCCAGTAGTATAAGAGGGTTCACTGAAGCTTTCTTT
>TRBJ1-1|TRBV10-3|TRBD1|NA|16
CAISVGTGRSGTEAFF
TGTGCCATCAGTGTCGGGACAGGGAGGAGTGGGACTGAAGCTTTCTTT
>TRBJ2-2|TRBV18|NA|NA|12
CASSPDSGELFF
TGTGCCAGCTCACCAGACTCCGGGGAGCTGTTTTTT
>TRBJ2-1|TRBV11-3|TRBD1|NA|15
CASSSGQGSYNEQFF
TGTGCCAGCAGCTCCGGACAGGGGTCCTACAATGAGCAGTTCTTC
>TRBJ2-7|TRBV7-2|NA|NA|14
CASSLRGATGEQYF
TGTGCCAGCAGCTTGCGGGGAGCGACTGGTGAGCAGTACTTC
>TRBJ1-2|TRBV9|NA|NA|11
CASSVGGGYTF
TGTGCCAGCAGCGTAGGAGGTGGCTACACCTTC
>TRBJ1-2|TRBV28|TRBD1|NA|14
CASSLWRDRGGYTF
TGTGCCAGCAGTTTATGGCGGGACAGAGGTGGCTACACCTTC
>TRBJ2-3|TRBV7-6|TRBD2|NA|16
CASSLGSGGMSDTQYF
TGTGCCAGCAGCTTAGGATCGGGGGGGATGTCAGATACGCAGTATTTT
>TRBJ2-5|TRBV5-6|TRBD1|once|16
CASSGLLDRAQETQYF
TGTGCCAGCAGCGGATTACTGGACAGGGCCCAAGAGACCCAGTACTTC
>TRBJ2-5|TRBV19|TRBD1|NA|16
CASSNQGVGSRETQYF
TGTGCCAGTAGTAACCAGGGGGTGGGTTCGCGAGAGACCCAGTACTTC
>TRBJ2-7|TRBV9|NA|NA|13
CASSATGNYEQYF
TGTGCCAGCAGCGCCACAGGGAACTACGAGCAGTACTTC
>TRBJ2-6|TRBV6-6|NA|NA|16
CASSYNPGSGANVLTF
TGTGCCAGCAGTTACAACCCAGGCTCTGGGGCCAACGTCCTGACTTTC
>TRBJ2-1|TRBV7-6|NA|NA|12
CASSGGINEQFF
TGTGCCAGCAGCGGGGGGATCAATGAGCAGTTCTTC
>TRBJ1-3|TRBV7-9|TRBD1|NA|16
CASSPHGTARGNTIYF
TGTGCCAGCAGCCCACACGGGACAGCGAGGGGAAACACCATATATTTT
>TRBJ1-1|TRBV4-3|NA|NA|15
CASSHRPTGTTEAFF
TGCGCCAGCAGCCACAGGCCCACAGGGACCACTGAAGCTTTCTTT
>TRBJ2-7|TRBV7-2|NA|NA|14
CASSFTGSRHEQYF
TGTGCCAGCAGCTTTACAGGGTCACGCCACGAGCAGTACTTC
>TRBJ2-7|TRBV6-5|NA|NA|14
CASSYGTGNYEQYF
TGTGCCAGCAGTTACGGCACGGGGAACTACGAGCAGTACTTC
>TRBJ1-5|TRBV28|NA|NA|15
CASTPGGGDGQPQHF
TGTGCCAGCACCCCTGGAGGGGGGGACGGTCAGCCCCAGCATTTT
>TRBJ1-5|TRBV19|TRBD1|NA|15
CASKQTGPANQPQHF
TGTGCCAGTAAACAGACAGGGCCTGCGAATCAGCCCCAGCATTTT
>TRBJ1-5|TRBV19|NA|NA|15
CASSRSRESNQPQHF
TGTGCCAGTAGTCGATCCAGGGAAAGCAATCAGCCCCAGCATTTT
>TRBJ1-3|TRBV7-8|TRBD1|NA|15
CASSLSGTAGNTIYF
TGTGCCAGCAGCTTATCGGGGACAGCAGGAAACACCATATATTTT
>TRBJ1-5|TRBV29-1|TRBD1|NA|14
CSVLTGASNQPQHF
TGCAGCGTTCTAACAGGGGCAAGCAATCAGCCCCAGCATTTT
>TRBJ2-3|TRBV7-2|NA|NA|14
CASSFGGASDTQYF
TGTGCCAGCAGCTTTGGGGGGGCGTCAGATACGCAGTATTTT
>TRBJ1-6|TRBV7-2|NA|once|13
CASRGTRESPLHF
TGTGCCAGCAGGGGGACTAGGGAGTCACCCCTCCACTTT
>TRBJ2-2|TRBV7-9|TRBD1|once|16
CASSGSTGENTGELFF
TGTGCCAGCAGCGGATCAACAGGGGAGAACACCGGGGAGCTGTTTTTT
>TRBJ2-1|TRBV10-2|NA|NA|15
CASSRDYGVDNEQFF
TGCGCCAGCTCTAGAGACTATGGGGTAGACAATGAGCAGTTCTTC
>TRBJ2-7|TRBV27|NA|NA|13
CASSLQYSYEQYF
TGTGCCAGCAGTTTACAGTACTCCTACGAGCAGTACTTC
>TRBJ2-7|TRBV10-3|NA|NA|14
CAISDSQLSYEQYF
TGTGCCATCAGTGACTCCCAACTATCTTACGAGCAGTACTTC
>TRBJ2-5|TRBV2|NA|few|16
CASSDSNSVWQETQYF
TGTGCCAGCAGCGACAGCAACTCGGTGTGGCAAGAGACCCAGTACTTC
>TRBJ2-7|TRBV10-1|TRBD1|NA|16
CASSESTGTVLYEQYF
TGCGCCAGCAGTGAGTCGACCGGGACAGTTCTTTACGAGCAGTACTTC
>TRBJ2-6|TRBV5-1|TRBD1|NA|16
CASSDGTGSGANVLTF
TGCGCCAGCAGCGACGGGACAGGGTCTGGGGCCAACGTCCTGACTTTC
>TRBJ1-3|TRBV5-6|NA|NA|14
CASSGTRSGNTIYF
TGTGCCAGCAGCGGGACACGCTCTGGAAACACCATATATTTT
>TRBJ1-1|TRBV6-1|NA|NA|12
CASIEDRSEAFF
TGTGCTAGCATCGAGGACAGATCTGAAGCTTTCTTT
>TRBJ1-5|TRBV27|NA|NA|16
CASSLFGYGGNQPQHF
TGTGCCAGCAGTTTGTTCGGGTACGGCGGGAATCAGCCCCAGCATTTT
>TRBJ2-5|TRBV13|NA|NA|16
CASSLLTRELSETQYF
TGTGCCAGCAGCCTATTAACTAGGGAACTATCAGAGACCCAGTACTTC
>TRBJ1-2|TRBV10-3|NA|NA|13
CAITEPGLYGYTF
TGTGCCATCACGGAGCCTGGCCTCTATGGCTACACCTTC
>TRBJ2-7|TRBV7-7|TRBD2|NA|16
CASSLGVTSGRSEQYF
TGTGCCAGCAGCTTAGGTGTGACTAGCGGGAGAAGCGAGCAGTACTTC
>TRBJ1-1|TRBV5-5|NA|NA|14
CASSIWGTNTEAFF
TGTGCCAGCAGCATATGGGGCACGAACACTGAAGCTTTCTTT
>TRBJ2-2|TRBV5-1|TRBD2|NA|14
CASSSTSATGELFF
TGCGCCAGCAGCTCTACTAGCGCGACCGGGGAGCTGTTTTTT
>TRBJ1-2|TRBV5-1|NA|NA|16
CASSLSRPGTNYGYTF
TGCGCCAGCAGCTTGTCCCGGCCAGGGACTAACTATGGCTACACCTTC
>TRBJ2-5|TRBV30|NA|few|13
CAWRVWTGETQYF
TGTGCCTGGAGGGTTTGGACTGGAGAGACCCAGTACTTC
>TRBJ2-1|TRBV29-1|TRBD2|few|10
CSGGGNEQFF
TGCAGCGGGGGGGGCAATGAGCAGTTCTTC
>TRBJ1-1|TRBV29-1|NA|few|11
CSVLEYTEAFF
TGCAGCGTTTTAGAGTACACTGAAGCTTTCTTT
>TRBJ2-1|TRBV15|TRBD1|NA|14
CATSWGTGNNEQFF
TGTGCCACCAGTTGGGGGACAGGTAACAATGAGCAGTTCTTC
>TRBJ1-3|TRBV15|NA|NA|15
CATSRGRTGGNTIYF
TGTGCCACCAGCAGAGGGCGAACAGGGGGAAACACCATATATTTT
>TRBJ2-1|TRBV29-1|NA|NA|15
CSVEGDSGSYNEQFF
TGCAGCGTTGAAGGGGACAGCGGGTCCTACAATGAGCAGTTCTTC
>TRBJ1-3|TRBV9|TRBD1|NA|15
CASSVSGGPGNTIYF
TGTGCCAGCAGCGTATCAGGGGGCCCTGGAAACACCATATATTTT
>TRBJ2-1|TRBV6-5|TRBD2|NA|12
CASSGLAGGQFF
TGTGCCAGCAGTGGACTAGCGGGAGGGCAGTTCTTC
>TRBJ2-3|TRBV25-1|TRBD2|NA|18
CASSAPPRLAGYTDTQYF
TGTGCCAGCAGTGCTCCACCCCGACTAGCGGGATATACAGATACGCAGTATTTT
>TRBJ1-2|TRBV29-1|TRBD1|NA|13
CSVVGQGHYGYTF
TGCAGCGTTGTGGGACAGGGCCACTATGGCTACACCTTC